The 21 T cell receptor beta chains presented below share a single source sample, sequenced in a study of identical twins. Each CDR3 protein is one row after TCRdb ran MiXCR on the 5' RACE reads. The repertoire consists of 1.5 million to 2 million distinct CDR3 sequences, with around 33% occurring once and the leading ten covering 0.27%. The sample taken for sequencing was cord blood. All receptors come from a newborn girl in good health.

The chain combines TRBV7-2 with TRBJ1-5, with D unresolved. Germline V CDR1 and CDR2: SGHTA, FQGNSA. V was pared by 1 base and J by 2 bases, with 12 bases between. The CDR3 contains 16 residues. The CDR3 loop is CASSLDPGIRNQPQHF. CDR3 bases: TGTGCCAGCAGCTTAGACCCAGGTATACGCAATCAGCCCCAGCATTTT.

The sample holds a few counts of this clonotype. The chain employs TRBV6-5 and TRBJ2-1, with a possible D match to TRBD1 (6 bases). V was shortened by 0 bases and J by 2 bases, with 8 bases between the two germline ends. This CDR3 is built from 15 residues. Germline-derived CDR1 and CDR2 are MNHEY and SVGAGI. CDR3 bases: TGTGCCAGCAGTTACTCGGGACATACCTACAATGAGCAGTTCTTC. Translation: CASSYSGHTYNEQFF.

V gene TRBV5-5 combines with J gene TRBJ1-2; D ambiguous. From germline, CDR1 is SGHKS and CDR2 YYEKEE (reference sequence). The CDR3 has 14 residues. The V gene lost 0 bases and the J gene lost 5 bases, with 11 bases spanning the gap. For the CDR3, the DNA is TGTGCCAGCAGCTTGGCAGATGGACTATATGGCTACACCTTC. Protein product: CASSLADGLYGYTF.

This chain connects TRBV7-9 to TRBJ2-7; D is unclear. CDR1 is SEHNR and CDR2 is FQNEAQ in the germline V gene (reference sequence). V was shortened by 5 bases and J by 7 bases, with 21 bases between the two germline ends. This CDR3 spans 15 amino acids. The CDR3 protein is CASSTNFAVVHEQYF. In nucleotides, the CDR3 is TGTGCCAGCAGCACCAACTTCGCCGTTGTCCATGAGCAGTACTTC.

The chain links TRBV9 to TRBJ2-1, with D tentatively TRBD2 (7 bases). CDR1 is SGDLS and CDR2 is YYNGEE in the germline V gene. With 0 bases removed from V and 0 bases from J, the gap between germline ends came to 10 bases. The CDR3 consists of 16 residues. The CDR3 region has the DNA TGTGCCAGCAGCGTAGTGGGAGGGGGCTCCTACAATGAGCAGTTCTTC. Translating it yields CASSVVGGGSYNEQFF.

In its sample, this clonotype was seen once. V usage is TRBV20-1 and J usage is TRBJ2-1, with 12 bases aligning to TRBD2. The V and J ends lost 3 bases and 3 bases, in that order; junction bases with no gene match: 18. Germline V lookup: CDR1 DFQATT, CDR2 SNEGSKA (reference sequence). The CDR3 spans 20 residues. In DNA, the CDR3 is TGCAGTGCTAGGGTTAACAGGGGACGACTAGCGGGAGCTAGCTACAATGAGCAGTTCTTC. It is translated as CSARVNRGRLAGASYNEQFF.

The chain recombines TRBV20-1 with TRBJ1-5; TRBD1 is a possible D gene (6 bases). V shed 0 bases and J shed 8 bases, with 11 bases lying between them. Germline lookup yields CDR1 DFQATT and CDR2 SNEGSKA (reference sequence). The CDR3 length is 13 residues. CDR3 bases: TGCAGTGCTAGAGAGACAGGCCGAAAGCCCCAGCATTTT. This translates into CSARETGRKPQHF.

This chain joins TRBV10-3 and TRBJ2-1; the match to TRBD2 covers 9 bases. The germline CDR1 and CDR2 sequences are ENHRY and SYGVKD. The length of the CDR3 is 17 residues. The V gene end was trimmed by 2 bases and the J gene end by 0 bases; junction bases not matched to a gene: 5. CDR3 loop: CAISEPSLAGSYNEQFF. CDR3 bases: TGTGCCATCAGTGAGCCTTCACTAGCGGGCTCCTACAATGAGCAGTTCTTC.

V gene TRBV20-1 combines with J gene TRBJ1-1; 10 bases align to TRBD1. Germline values: CDR1 DFQATT, CDR2 SNEGSKA (reference sequence). The CDR3 runs to 15 residues. V gave up 5 bases and J gave up 6 bases; unmatched junction bases: 12. The CDR3 is CSAGRDRGPRAEAFF. Written as DNA, the CDR3 is TGCAGTGCTGGCCGGGACAGGGGACCTAGGGCTGAAGCTTTCTTT.

CDR3 sequence: CASRQPLALTDTQYF. The DNA of the CDR3 is TGTGCCAGCAGGCAACCTCTAGCCCTCACAGATACGCAGTATTTT. The chain employs TRBV2 and TRBJ2-3; D is perhaps TRBD2 (5 bases). The CDR3 sequence is 15 residues long. V was clipped by 6 bases and J by 2 bases, with 15 bases between them. The germline CDR1 and CDR2 sequences are SNHLY and FYNNEI. Full variable domain (remainder filled in from reference TRBV2 and TRBJ2-3): EPEVTQTPSHQVTQMGQEVILRCVPISNHLYFYWYRQILGQKVEFLVSFYNNEISEKSEIFDDQFSVERPDGSNFTLKIRSTKLEDSAMYFCASRQPLALTDTQYFGPGTRLTVL.

Written as DNA, the CDR3 is TGTGCCAGCAGCCGGCCGGGACAGGGTTTCTACGAGCAGTACTTC. It specifies CASSRPGQGFYEQYF. The rearrangement joins TRBV3-1 to TRBJ2-7, with TRBD1 matching over 9 bases. The CDR3 length is 15 residues. CDR1 and CDR2 from the germline V gene are LGHDT and YNNKEL (reference sequence). The junction had 7 bases not matched to a gene; V was cut back by 4 bases and J by 3 bases.

The chain has TRBV28 and TRBJ2-2, with no clear D. Germline V gene data show CDR1 as MDHEN and CDR2 as SYDVKM. V was cut by 3 bases and J by 0 bases, with 20 bases left in between. The CDR3 is made up of 19 amino acids. The CDR3 DNA is TGTGCCAGCAGTTTCCCAGATCTCCTGCAATTCACGAACACCGGGGAGCTGTTTTTT. Its protein is CASSFPDLLQFTNTGELFF.

V and J are TRBV9 and TRBJ2-7; 9 bases fit TRBD1. This CDR3 is built from 14 residues. The trim removed 3 bases at V and 6 bases at J, leaving 7 bases unmatched. CDR1 SGDLS and CDR2 YYNGEE come from the germline V gene. As DNA, the CDR3 is TGTGCCAGCAGCGAAGGAGGGACAGGGACCGAGCAGTACTTC. Protein: CASSEGGTGTEQYF.

The genes are TRBV7-2 and TRBJ1-2; D is unclear. V was cut by 4 bases and J by 3 bases, with 18 bases left in between. CDR1 is SGHTA and CDR2 is FQGNSA in the germline V gene. CDR3 length: 16 amino acids. CDR3 protein: CASSSQGSPIYYGYTF. For the CDR3, the DNA is TGTGCCAGCAGCTCACAAGGGAGTCCCATTTACTATGGCTACACCTTC.

The chain recombines TRBV4-1 with TRBJ2-7; 12 nucleotides match TRBD2. J gave up 3 bases and V 0 bases, and 6 bases lay outside the gene matches. Germline V gene sequence: CDR1 MGHRA, CDR2 YSYEKL. The CDR3 loop spans 17 amino acids. The CDR3 DNA is TGCGCCAGCAGCCAAGATTTTCGGGGACTAGCGGGCTACGAGCAGTACTTC. It encodes CASSQDFRGLAGYEQYF.

In the case of this clonotype: One base away lies a much larger clone, so this may be a sequencing read error. The chain recombines TRBV29-1 with TRBJ2-3; 7 bases align to TRBD2. V gave up 3 bases and J gave up 1 base; unmatched junction bases: 4. CDR3 length: 14 residues. The V gene's germline CDR1 is SQVTM and CDR2 ANQGSEA. Written as DNA, the CDR3 is TGCAGCGTTGAGCAGCGGGACCGCACAGATACGCAGTATTTT. Protein: CSVEQRDRTDTQYF.

This chain links TRBV28 with TRBJ2-7, with TRBD1 matching 10 bases. This CDR3 has 16 amino acids. J lost 3 bases, V lost 1 base, and 6 bases had no gene match. Per germline, CDR1 MDHEN and CDR2 SYDVKM. The CDR3 is CASSLSARDRGYEQYF. CDR3 bases: TGTGCCAGCAGTTTATCCGCCCGGGACAGGGGCTACGAGCAGTACTTC.

In this sample, this clonotype turned up a few times. The chain is built from TRBV27 and TRBJ1-1; possibly TRBD1 for D (5 bases). V lost 0 bases and J lost 3, with 23 bases in between. Germline V gene sequence: CDR1 MNHEY, CDR2 SMNVEV (reference sequence). The CDR3 totals 19 residues. The CDR3 reads CASSLSSPPGRQRDTEAFF. CDR3 bases: TGTGCCAGCAGTTTATCGAGCCCGCCGGGACGTCAAAGGGACACTGAAGCTTTCTTT.

The chain recombines TRBV27 with TRBJ1-1, with D possibly being TRBD1 (6 bases). This CDR3 comprises 15 residues. Germline-derived CDR1 and CDR2 are MNHEY and SMNVEV (reference sequence). Trimming took off 5 bases at V and 7 bases at J, with 20 bases between the two ends. The CDR3 DNA is TGTGCCAGCAGTCCGACCTTTGGGGGGCGGGGTGAAGCTTTCTTT. Translating it yields CASSPTFGGRGEAFF.

This clonotype was seen repeatedly, ten times or more. The CDR3 region has the DNA TGTGCCAGCAGCCATACTAGCGGCACAGATACGCAGTATTTT. Protein product: CASSHTSGTDTQYF. This chain connects TRBV14 to TRBJ2-3; 7 bases match TRBD2. This CDR3 contains 14 residues. J was trimmed by 1 base and V by 3 bases; bases with no gene match: 1. The germline V gene encodes CDR1 SGHDN and CDR2 FVKESK.

This clonotype came up a few times. V usage is TRBV29-1 and J usage is TRBJ2-7; 9 bases are shared with TRBD2. The CDR3 covers 14 residues. Germline-derived CDR1 and CDR2 are SQVTM and ANQGSEA. Trimming at V came to 4 bases and at J to 1 base, leaving 5 bases not matched to a gene. CDR3 protein: CSVGETSGSYEQYF. DNA of the CDR3: TGCAGCGTTGGTGAGACTAGCGGTTCCTACGAGCAGTACTTC.